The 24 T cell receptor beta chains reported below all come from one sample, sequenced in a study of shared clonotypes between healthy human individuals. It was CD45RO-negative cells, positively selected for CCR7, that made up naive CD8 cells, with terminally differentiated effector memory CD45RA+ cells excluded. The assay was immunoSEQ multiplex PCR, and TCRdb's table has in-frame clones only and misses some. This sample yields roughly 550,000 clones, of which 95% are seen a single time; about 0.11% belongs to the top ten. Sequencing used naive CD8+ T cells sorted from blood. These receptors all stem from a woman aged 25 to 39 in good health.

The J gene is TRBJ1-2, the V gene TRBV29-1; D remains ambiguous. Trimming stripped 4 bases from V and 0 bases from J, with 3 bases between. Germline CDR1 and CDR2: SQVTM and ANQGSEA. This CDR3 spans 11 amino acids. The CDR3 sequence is CSVVTNYGYTF. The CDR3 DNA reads TGCAGCGTTGTTACTAACTATGGCTACACCTTC.

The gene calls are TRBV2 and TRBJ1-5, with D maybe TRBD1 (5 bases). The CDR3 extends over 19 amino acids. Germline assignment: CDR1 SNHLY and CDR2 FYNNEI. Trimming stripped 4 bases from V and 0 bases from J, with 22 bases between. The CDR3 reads CASSVQRGPKWVSNQPQHF. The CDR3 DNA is TGTGCCAGCAGTGTACAAAGGGGACCAAAATGGGTTAGCAATCAGCCCCAGCATTTT.

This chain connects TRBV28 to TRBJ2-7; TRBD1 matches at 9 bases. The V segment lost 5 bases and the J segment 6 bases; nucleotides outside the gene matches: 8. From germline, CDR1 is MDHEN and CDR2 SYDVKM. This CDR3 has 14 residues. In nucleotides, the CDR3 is TGTGCCAGCAGTCTCGGAGACAGGGGGGTCGAGCAGTACTTC. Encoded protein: CASSLGDRGVEQYF. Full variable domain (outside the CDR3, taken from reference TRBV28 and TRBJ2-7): DVKVTQSSRYLVKRTGEKVFLECVQDMDHENMFWYRQDPGLGLRLIYFSYDVKMKEKGDIPEGYSVSREKKERFSLILESASTNQTSMYLCASSLGDRGVEQYFGPGTRLTVT.

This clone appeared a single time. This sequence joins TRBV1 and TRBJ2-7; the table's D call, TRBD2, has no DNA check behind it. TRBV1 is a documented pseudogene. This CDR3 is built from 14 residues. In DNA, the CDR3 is TGCACCAGCCCGCCGGGACTAGCGGGAGGAAGGCTTTACTTC. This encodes CTSPPGLAGGRLYF.

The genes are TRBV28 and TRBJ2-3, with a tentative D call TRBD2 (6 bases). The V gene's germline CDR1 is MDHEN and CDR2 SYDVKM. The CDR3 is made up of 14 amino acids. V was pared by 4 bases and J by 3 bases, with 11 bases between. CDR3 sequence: CASSSSSVTDTQYF. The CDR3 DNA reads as TGTGCCAGCAGTTCTTCTAGCGTTACAGATACGCAGTATTTT.

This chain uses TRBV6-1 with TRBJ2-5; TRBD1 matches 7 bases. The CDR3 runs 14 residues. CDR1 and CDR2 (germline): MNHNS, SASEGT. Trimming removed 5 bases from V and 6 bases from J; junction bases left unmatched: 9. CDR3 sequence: CASSLTGVGQTQYF. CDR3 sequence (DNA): TGTGCCAGCAGTTTAACAGGGGTTGGGCAGACCCAGTACTTC.

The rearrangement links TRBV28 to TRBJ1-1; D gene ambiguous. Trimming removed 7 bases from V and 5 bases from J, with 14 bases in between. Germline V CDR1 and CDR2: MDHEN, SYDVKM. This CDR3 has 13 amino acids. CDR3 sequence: CASNAGEGTEAFF. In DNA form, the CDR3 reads TGTGCCAGCAACGCGGGAGAAGGAACTGAAGCTTTCTTT.

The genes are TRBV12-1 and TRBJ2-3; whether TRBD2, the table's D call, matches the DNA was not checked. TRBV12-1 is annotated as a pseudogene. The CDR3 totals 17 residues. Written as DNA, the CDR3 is TGTGCCAGCAGCCTTCGACTAGCGGGAGGCGTCGCAGATACGCAGTATTTT. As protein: CASSLRLAGGVADTQYF.

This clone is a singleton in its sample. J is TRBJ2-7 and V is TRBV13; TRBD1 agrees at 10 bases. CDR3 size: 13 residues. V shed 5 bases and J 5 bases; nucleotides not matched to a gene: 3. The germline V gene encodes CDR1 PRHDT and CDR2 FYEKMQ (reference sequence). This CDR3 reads CASSADRGDEQYF. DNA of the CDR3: TGTGCCAGCAGCGCGGACAGGGGGGACGAGCAGTACTTC. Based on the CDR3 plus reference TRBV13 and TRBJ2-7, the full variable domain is AAGVIQSPRHLIKEKRETATLKCYPIPRHDTVYWYQQGPGQDPQFLISFYEKMQSDKGSIPDRFSAQQFSDYHSELNMSSLELGDSALYFCASSADRGDEQYFGPGTRLTVT.

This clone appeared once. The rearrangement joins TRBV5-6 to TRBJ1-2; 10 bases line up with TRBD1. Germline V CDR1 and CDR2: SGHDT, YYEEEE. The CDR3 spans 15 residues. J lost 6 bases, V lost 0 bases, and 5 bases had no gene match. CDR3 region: CASSLGQGALDGYTF. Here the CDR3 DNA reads TGTGCCAGCAGCTTGGGACAGGGGGCGTTAGATGGCTACACCTTC.

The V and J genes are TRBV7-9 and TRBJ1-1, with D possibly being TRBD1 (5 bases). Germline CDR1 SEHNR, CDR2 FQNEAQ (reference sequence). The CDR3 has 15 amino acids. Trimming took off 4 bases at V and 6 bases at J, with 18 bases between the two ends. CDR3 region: CASSSADRDQPEAFF. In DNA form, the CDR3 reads TGTGCCAGCAGCTCAGCTGACAGAGACCAACCTGAAGCTTTCTTT.

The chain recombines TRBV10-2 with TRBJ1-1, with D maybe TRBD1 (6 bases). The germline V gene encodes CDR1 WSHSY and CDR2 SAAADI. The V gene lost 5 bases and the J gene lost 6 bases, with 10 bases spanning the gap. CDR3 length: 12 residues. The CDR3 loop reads CASSSRGSEAFF. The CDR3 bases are TGCGCCAGCAGTAGCAGGGGCTCTGAAGCTTTCTTT.

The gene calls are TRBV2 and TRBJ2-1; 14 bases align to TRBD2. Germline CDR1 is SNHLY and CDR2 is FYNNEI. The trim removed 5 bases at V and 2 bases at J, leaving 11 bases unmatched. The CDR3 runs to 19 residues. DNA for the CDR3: TGTGCCAGCAGTCCTACCGGGACTAGCGGGAGCAGTCCCTACAATGAGCAGTTCTTC. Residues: CASSPTGTSGSSPYNEQFF.

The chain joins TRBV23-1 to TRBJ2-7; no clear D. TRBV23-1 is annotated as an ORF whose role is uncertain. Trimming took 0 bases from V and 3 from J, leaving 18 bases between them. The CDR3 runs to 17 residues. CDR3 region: CASSQSLAQARCYEQYF. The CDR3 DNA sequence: TGCGCCAGCAGTCAATCACTTGCCCAGGCGCGGTGCTACGAGCAGTACTTC.

The CDR3 DNA follows: TGTGCCAGCAGCGAGAGACAGGAGACCCAAGAGACCCAGTACTTC. As protein: CASSERQETQETQYF. The rearrangement uses TRBV13 and TRBJ2-5; possibly TRBD1 for D (6 bases). CDR3 length: 15 residues. V dropped 5 bases and J dropped 1 base, with 14 bases sitting between them. Germline CDR1 is PRHDT and CDR2 is FYEKMQ (reference sequence).

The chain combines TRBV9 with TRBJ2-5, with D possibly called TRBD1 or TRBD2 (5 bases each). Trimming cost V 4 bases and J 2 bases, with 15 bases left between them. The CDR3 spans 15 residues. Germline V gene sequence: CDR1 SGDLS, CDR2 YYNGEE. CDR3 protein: CASSPGAVLQETQYF. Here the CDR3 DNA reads TGTGCCAGCAGCCCCGGGGCGGTGCTACAAGAGACCCAGTACTTC.

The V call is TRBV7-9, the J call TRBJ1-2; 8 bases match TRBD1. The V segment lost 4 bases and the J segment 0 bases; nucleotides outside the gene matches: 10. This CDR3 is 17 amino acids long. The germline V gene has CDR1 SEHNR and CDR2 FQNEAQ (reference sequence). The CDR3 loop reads CASSSPRTGQSNYGYTF. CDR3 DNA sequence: TGTGCCAGCAGCTCCCCCAGGACAGGGCAGTCTAACTATGGCTACACCTTC.

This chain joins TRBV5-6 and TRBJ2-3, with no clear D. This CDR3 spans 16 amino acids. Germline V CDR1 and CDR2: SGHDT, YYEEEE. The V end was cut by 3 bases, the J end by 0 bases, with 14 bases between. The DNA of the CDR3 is TGTGCCAGCAGCTATGGCTTAGGTTCTAGCACAGATACGCAGTATTTT. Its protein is CASSYGLGSSTDTQYF.

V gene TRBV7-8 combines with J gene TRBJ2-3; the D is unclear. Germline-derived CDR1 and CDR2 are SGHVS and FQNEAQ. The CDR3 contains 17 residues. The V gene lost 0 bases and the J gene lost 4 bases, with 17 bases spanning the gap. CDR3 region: CASSLALIGGRADTQYF. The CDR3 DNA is TGTGCCAGCAGCTTAGCGCTGATCGGCGGACGAGCAGATACGCAGTATTTT.

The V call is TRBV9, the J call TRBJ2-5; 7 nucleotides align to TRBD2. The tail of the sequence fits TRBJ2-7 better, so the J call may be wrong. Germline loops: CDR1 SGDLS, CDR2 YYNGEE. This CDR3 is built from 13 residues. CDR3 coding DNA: TGTGCCAGCAGCCCCATATCGGGGGGCGAGCAGTACTTC. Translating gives CASSPISGGEQYF.

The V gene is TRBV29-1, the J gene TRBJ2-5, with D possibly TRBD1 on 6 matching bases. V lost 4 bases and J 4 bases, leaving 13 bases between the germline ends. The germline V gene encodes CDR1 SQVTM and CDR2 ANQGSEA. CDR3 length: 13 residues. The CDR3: CSVAGLRGETQYF. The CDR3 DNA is TGCAGCGTTGCGGGTCTCAGGGGAGAGACCCAGTACTTC.

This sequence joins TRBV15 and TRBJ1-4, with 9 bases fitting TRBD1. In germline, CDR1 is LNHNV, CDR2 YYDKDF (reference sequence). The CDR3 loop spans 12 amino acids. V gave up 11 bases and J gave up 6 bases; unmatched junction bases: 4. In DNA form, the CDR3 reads TGTGCCGCCGGACAGGGGTATGAAAAACTGTTTTTT. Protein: CAAGQGYEKLFF.

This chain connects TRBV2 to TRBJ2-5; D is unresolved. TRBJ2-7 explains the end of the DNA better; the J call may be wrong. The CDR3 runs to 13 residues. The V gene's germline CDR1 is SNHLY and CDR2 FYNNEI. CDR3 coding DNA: TGTGCCAGCAGTGGGGCGGCCTCCTACGAGCAGTACTTC. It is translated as CASSGAASYEQYF.

The CDR3 nucleotides read TGTGCCAGCAGTTCCCACCAATATCAGCCCCAGCATTTT. Encoded protein: CASSSHQYQPQHF. The chain recombines TRBV6-5 with TRBJ1-5, with D uncertain. V dropped 4 bases and J dropped 5 bases, with 9 bases sitting between them. Germline V gene lookup returns CDR1 MNHEY and CDR2 SVGAGI. The CDR3 is 13 amino acids.